This T cell receptor (beta chain) was documented in a study of shared clonotypes between healthy human individuals. At the level of the study: CD4 naive cells filled three plates per donor, CD4 memory three, CD8 naive two and CD8 memory one.

The repertoire was sequenced with immunoSEQ multiplex PCR; TCRdb's copy has only in-frame clones and lacks some. In the table there are around 1.5 million clones, approximately 98% of which are singletons. Germline loops: CDR1 SGHDN, CDR2 FVKESK. The CDR3 extends over 15 amino acids. Trimming removed 5 bases at V and 2 bases at J, with 16 bases between. Sample: naive CD4+ T cells sorted from blood. Noted subset: CD45RA+ positively selected. The gene calls are TRBV14 and TRBJ2-7, with unresolved D. The source is a man between 25 and 39 years old in good health. In DNA, the CDR3 is TGTGCCAGCAGCAAAACTGTCGGCCTCGCCTACGAGCAGTACTTC. It yields the protein CASSKTVGLAYEQYF. Combining the CDR3 with reference TRBV14 and TRBJ2-7 gives the whole variable domain EAGVTQFPSHSVIEKGQTVTLRCDPISGHDNLYWYRRVMGKEIKFLLHFVKESKQDESGMPNNRFLAERTGGTYSTLKVQPAELEDSGVYFCASSKTVGLAYEQYFGPGTRLTVT.